The subject of this entry is one T cell receptor beta chain. The CDR3 runs 15 residues. Germline assignment: CDR1 KGHSH and CDR2 LQKENI. The ends lost 6 bases at V and 2 bases at J; junction bases unmatched: 10. The record originates from a study of T cell changes during pregnancy in multiple sclerosis. Clones were read by immunoSEQ multiplex PCR, and TCRdb kept only the in-frame ones, dropping some. Of some 97,000 clones in the sample, almost 95% were seen once. The sample was peripheral blood, taken before pregnancy. This clonotype was sampled from a female donor with multiple sclerosis, enrolled in a pregnancy study. The J gene is TRBJ2-7, the V gene TRBV18; TRBD1 agrees at 7 bases. CDR3 sequence reads: CASSVQGTITYEQYF. In nucleotides, the CDR3 is TGTGCCAGCTCGGTACAGGGGACAATTACCTACGAGCAGTACTTC.